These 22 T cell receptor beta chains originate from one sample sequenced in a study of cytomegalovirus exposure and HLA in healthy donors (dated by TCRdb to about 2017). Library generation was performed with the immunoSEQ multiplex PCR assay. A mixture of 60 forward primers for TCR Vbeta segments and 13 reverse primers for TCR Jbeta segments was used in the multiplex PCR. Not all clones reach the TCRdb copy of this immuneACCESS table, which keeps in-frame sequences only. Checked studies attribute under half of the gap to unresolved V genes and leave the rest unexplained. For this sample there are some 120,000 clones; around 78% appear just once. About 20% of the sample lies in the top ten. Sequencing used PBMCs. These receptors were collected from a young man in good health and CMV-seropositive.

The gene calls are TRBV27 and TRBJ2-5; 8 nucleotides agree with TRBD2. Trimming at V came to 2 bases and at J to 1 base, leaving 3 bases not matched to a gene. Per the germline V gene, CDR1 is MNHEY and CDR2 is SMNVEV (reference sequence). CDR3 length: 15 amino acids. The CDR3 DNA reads TGTGCCAGCAGTTTAGCGGGGGGCCGCCAAGAGACCCAGTACTTC. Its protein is CASSLAGGRQETQYF.

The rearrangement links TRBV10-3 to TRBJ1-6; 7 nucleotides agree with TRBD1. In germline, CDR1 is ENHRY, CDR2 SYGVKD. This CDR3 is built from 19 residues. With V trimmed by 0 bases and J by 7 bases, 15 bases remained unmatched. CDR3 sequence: CAISESPQTGSGKNSPLHF. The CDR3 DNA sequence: TGTGCCATCAGTGAGTCACCTCAGACAGGGAGTGGGAAAAATTCACCCCTCCACTTT.

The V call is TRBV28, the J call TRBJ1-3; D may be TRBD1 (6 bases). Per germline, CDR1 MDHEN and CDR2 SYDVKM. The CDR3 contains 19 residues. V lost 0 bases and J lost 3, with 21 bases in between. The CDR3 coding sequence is TGTGCCAGCAGTTTATGGACTCGGGGCCCGGGACACCTTGGAAACACCATATATTTT. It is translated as CASSLWTRGPGHLGNTIYF.

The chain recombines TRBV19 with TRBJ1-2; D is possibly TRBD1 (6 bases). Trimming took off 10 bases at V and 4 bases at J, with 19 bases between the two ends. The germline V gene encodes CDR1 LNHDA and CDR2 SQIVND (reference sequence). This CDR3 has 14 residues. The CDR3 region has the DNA TGTGCCACAGAGGGGGAAGGGTCCAGCTATGGCTACACCTTC. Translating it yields CATEGEGSSYGYTF.

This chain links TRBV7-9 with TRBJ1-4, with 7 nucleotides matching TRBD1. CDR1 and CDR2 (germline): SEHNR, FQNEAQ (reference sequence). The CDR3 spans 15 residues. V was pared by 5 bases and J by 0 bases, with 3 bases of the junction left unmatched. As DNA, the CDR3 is TGTGCCAGCAGCCGAGGACAGGCAACTAATGAAAAACTGTTTTTT. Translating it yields CASSRGQATNEKLFF.

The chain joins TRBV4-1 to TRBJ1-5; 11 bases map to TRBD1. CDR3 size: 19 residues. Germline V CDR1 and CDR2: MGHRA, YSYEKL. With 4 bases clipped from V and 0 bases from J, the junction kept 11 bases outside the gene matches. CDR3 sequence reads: CASSPGGQGVSYSNQPQHF. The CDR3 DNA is TGCGCCAGCAGCCCCGGGGGACAGGGGGTTTCTTATAGCAATCAGCCCCAGCATTTT.

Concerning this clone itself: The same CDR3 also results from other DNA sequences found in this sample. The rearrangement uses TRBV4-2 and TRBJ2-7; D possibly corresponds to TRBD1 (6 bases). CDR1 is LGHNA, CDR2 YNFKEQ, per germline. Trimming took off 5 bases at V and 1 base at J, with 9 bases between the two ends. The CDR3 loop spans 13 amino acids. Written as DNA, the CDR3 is TGTGCCAGCAGCTTACAGGGTTCCTACGAGCAGTACTTC. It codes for CASSLQGSYEQYF.

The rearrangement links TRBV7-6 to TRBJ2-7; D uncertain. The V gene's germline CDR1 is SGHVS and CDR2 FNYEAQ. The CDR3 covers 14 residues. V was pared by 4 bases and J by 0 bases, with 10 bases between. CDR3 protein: CASSSRYNSYEQYF. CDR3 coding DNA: TGTGCCAGCAGCTCCCGATACAACTCCTACGAGCAGTACTTC.

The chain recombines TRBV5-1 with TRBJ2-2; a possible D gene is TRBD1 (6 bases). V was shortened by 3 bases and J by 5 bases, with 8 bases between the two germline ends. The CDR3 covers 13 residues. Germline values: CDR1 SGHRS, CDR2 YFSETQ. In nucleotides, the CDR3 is TGCGCCAGCAGCTCCGGACAGACCGGGGAGCTGTTTTTT. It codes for CASSSGQTGELFF. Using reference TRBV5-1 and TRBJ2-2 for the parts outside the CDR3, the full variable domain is KAGVTQTPRYLIKTRGQQVTLSCSPISGHRSVSWYQQTPGQGLQFLFEYFSETQRNKGNFPGRFSGRQFSNSRSEMNVSTLELGDSALYLCASSSGQTGELFFGEGSRLTVL.

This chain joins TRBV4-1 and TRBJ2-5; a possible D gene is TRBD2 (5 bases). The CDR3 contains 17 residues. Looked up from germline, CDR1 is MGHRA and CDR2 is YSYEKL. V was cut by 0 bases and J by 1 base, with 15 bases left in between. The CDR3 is CASSQDRRRGIQETQYF. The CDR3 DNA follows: TGCGCCAGCAGCCAAGATCGACGTCGAGGGATCCAAGAGACCCAGTACTTC.

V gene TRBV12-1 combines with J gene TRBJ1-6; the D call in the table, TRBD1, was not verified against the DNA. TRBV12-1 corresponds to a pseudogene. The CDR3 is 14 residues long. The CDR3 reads CASSPQGQNSPLHF. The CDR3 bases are TGTGCCAGCAGCCCCCAGGGGCAGAATTCACCCCTCCACTTT.

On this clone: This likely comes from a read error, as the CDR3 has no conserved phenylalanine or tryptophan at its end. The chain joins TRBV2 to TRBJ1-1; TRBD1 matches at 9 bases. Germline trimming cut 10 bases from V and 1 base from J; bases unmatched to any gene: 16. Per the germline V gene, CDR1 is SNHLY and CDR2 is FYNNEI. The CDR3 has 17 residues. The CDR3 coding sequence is TGTGCCACCAAGGGGTTGTTCTCGGGACAGGGGAACACTGAAGCTTTCCTT. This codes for CATKGLFSGQGNTEAFL.

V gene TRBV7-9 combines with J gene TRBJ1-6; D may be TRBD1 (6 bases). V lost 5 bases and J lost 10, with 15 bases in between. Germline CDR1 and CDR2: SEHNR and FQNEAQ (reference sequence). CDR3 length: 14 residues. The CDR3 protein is CASSVERGTSPLHF. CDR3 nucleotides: TGTGCCAGCAGCGTAGAGAGGGGGACATCACCCCTCCACTTT.

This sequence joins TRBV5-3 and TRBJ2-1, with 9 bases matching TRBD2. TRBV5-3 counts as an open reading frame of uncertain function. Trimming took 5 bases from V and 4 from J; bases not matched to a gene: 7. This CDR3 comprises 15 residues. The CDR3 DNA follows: TGTGCCAGAAGTCTACCGGGACTAGCTTACAATGAGCAGTTCTTC. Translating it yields CARSLPGLAYNEQFF.

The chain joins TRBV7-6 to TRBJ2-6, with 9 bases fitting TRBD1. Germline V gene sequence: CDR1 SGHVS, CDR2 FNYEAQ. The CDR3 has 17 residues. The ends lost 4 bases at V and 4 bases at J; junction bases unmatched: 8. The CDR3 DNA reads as TGTGCCAGCAGCTCCGCGGACAGGGGTGGCGGGGCCAACGTCCTGACTTTC. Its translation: CASSSADRGGGANVLTF.

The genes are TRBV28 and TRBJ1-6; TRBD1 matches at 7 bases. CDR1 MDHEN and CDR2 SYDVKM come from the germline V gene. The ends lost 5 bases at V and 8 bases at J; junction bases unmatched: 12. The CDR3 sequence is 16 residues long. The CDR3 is CASSQGAGGQYSPLHF. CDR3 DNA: TGTGCCAGCAGTCAAGGGGCAGGGGGGCAATATTCACCCCTCCACTTT.

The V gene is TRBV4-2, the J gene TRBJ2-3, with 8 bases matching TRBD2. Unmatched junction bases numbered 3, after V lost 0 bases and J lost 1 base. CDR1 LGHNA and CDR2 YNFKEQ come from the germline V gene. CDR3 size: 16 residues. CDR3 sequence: CASSQDGSGGTDTQYF. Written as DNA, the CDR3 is TGTGCCAGCAGCCAAGATGGTAGCGGGGGCACAGATACGCAGTATTTT.

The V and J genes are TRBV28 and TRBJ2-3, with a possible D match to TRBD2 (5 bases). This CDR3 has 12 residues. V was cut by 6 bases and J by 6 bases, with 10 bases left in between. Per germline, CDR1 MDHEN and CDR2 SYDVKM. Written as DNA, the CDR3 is TGTGCCAGCAGCTATTCGGGGGATACGCAGTATTTT. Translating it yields CASSYSGDTQYF.

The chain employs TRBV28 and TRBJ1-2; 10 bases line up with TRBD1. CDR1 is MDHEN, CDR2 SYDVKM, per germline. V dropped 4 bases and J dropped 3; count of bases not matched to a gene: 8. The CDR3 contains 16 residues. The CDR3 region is CASSSVPGQGYYGYTF. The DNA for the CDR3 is TGTGCCAGCAGTTCCGTCCCGGGACAGGGGTACTATGGCTACACCTTC.

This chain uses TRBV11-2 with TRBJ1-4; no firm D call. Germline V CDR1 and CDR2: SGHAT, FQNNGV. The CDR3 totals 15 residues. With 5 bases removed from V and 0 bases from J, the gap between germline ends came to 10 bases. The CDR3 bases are TGTGCCAGCAGCCCCTCCGGGGCAACTAATGAAAAACTGTTTTTT. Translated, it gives CASSPSGATNEKLFF. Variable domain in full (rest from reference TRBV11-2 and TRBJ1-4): EAGVAQSPRYKIIEKRQSVAFWCNPISGHATLYWYQQILGQGPKLLIQFQNNGVVDDSQLPKDRFSAERLKGVDSTLKIQPAKLEDSAVYLCASSPSGATNEKLFFGSGTQLSVL.

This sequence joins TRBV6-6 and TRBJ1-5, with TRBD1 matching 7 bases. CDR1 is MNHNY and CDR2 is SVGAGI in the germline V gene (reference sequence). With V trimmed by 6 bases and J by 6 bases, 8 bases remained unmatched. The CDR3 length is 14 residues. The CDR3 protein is CASRGQVGGQPQHF. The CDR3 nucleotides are TGTGCCAGCAGAGGACAGGTAGGCGGTCAGCCCCAGCATTTT.

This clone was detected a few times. The CDR3, as DNA: TGCGCCAGCAGATCTACAGGGTTTCCCATGAGCACTGAAGCTTTCTTT. Amino acids: CASRSTGFPMSTEAFF. The chain couples TRBV5-1 to TRBJ1-1; TRBD1 is a possible D gene (6 bases). Trimming removed 5 bases from V and 4 bases from J, with 21 bases in between. The CDR3 runs to 16 residues. The germline V gene encodes CDR1 SGHRS and CDR2 YFSETQ.